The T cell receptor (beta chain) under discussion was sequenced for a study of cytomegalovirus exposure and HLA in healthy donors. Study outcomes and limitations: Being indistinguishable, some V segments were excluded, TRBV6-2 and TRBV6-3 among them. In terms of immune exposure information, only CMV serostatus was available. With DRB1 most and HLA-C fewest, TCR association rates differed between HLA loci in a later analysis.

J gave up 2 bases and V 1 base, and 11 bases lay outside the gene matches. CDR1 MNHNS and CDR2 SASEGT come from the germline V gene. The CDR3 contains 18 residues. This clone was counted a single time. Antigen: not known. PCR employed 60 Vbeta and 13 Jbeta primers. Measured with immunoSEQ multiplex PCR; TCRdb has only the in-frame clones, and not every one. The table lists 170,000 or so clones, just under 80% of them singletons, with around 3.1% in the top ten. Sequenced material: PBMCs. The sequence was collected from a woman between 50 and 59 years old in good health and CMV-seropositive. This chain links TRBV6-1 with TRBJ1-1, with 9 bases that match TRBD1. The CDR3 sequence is CASSEVGQGRAKNTEAFF. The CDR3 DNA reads TGTGCCAGCAGTGAAGTGGGACAGGGACGGGCAAAAAACACTGAAGCTTTCTTT.